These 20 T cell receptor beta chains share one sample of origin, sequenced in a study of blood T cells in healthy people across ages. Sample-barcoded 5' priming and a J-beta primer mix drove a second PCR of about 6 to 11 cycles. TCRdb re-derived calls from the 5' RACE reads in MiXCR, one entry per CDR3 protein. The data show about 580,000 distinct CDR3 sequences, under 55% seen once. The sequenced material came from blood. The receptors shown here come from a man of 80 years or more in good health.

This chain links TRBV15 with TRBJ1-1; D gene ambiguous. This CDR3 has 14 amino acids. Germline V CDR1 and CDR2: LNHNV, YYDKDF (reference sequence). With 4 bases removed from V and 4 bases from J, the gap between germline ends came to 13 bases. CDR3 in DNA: TGTGCCACCAGCACCGGACCGTCGAGCACTGAAGCTTTCTTT. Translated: CATSTGPSSTEAFF. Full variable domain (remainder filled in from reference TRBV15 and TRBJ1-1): DAMVIQNPRYQVTQFGKPVTLSCSQTLNHNVMYWYQQKSSQAPKLLFHYYDKDFNNEADTPDNFQSRRPNTSFCFLDIRSPGLGDTAMYLCATSTGPSSTEAFFGQGTRLTVV.

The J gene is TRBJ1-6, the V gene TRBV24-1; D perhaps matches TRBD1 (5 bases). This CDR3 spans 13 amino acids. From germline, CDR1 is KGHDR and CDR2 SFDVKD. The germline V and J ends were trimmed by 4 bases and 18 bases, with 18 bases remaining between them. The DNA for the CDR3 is TGTGCCACCAGTGACGGCGGGGGAAGGAAGTACCACTTT. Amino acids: CATSDGGGRKYHF.

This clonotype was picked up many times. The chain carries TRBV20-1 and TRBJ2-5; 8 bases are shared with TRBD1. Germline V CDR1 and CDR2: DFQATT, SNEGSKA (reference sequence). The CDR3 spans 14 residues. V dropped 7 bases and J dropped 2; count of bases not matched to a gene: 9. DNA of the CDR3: TGCAGTGGACGCAGGGGGCCACTTCAAGAGACCCAGTACTTC. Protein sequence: CSGRRGPLQETQYF.

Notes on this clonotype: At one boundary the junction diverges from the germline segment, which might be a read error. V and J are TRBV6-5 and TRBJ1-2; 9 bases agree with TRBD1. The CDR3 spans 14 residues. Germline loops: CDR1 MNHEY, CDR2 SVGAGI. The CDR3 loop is CAGSRDRVGYGYTF. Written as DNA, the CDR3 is TGTGCCGGCAGCCGGGACAGGGTCGGCTATGGCTACACCTTC.

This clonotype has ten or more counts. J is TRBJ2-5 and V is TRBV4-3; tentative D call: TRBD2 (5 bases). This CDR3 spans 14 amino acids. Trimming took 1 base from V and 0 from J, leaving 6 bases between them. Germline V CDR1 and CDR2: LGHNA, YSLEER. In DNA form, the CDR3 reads TGCGCCAGCAGCCAAGCACTAGACCAAGAGACCCAGTACTTC. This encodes CASSQALDQETQYF.

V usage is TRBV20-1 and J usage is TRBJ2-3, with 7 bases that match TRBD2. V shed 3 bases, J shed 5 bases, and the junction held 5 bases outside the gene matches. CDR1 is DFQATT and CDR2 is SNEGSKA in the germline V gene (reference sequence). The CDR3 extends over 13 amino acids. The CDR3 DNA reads TGCAGTGCTAGTTACACGGGGGGAGATACGCAGTATTTT. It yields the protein CSASYTGGDTQYF.

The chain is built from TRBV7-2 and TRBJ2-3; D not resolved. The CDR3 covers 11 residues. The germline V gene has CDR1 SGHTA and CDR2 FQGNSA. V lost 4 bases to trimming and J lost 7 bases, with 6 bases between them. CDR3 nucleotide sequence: TGTGCCAGCAGCTCTACTCATACGCAGTATTTT. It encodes CASSSTHTQYF.

The chain's CDR3 is CASRPQAGHSYEQYF. For the CDR3, the DNA is TGTGCCAGCAGACCTCAAGCAGGGCACTCCTACGAGCAGTACTTC. The genes are TRBV7-2 and TRBJ2-7; perhaps TRBD1 as D (5 bases). Germline V gives CDR1 SGHTA, CDR2 FQGNSA. The length of the CDR3 is 15 residues. Trimming cost V 6 bases and J 0 bases, with 15 bases left between them. Supplemented by reference TRBV7-2 and TRBJ2-7, the full variable domain reads GAGVSQSPSNKVTEKGKDVELRCDPISGHTALYWYRQSLGQGLEFLIYFQGNSAPDKSGLPSDRFSAERTGGSVSTLTIQRTQQEDSAVYLCASRPQAGHSYEQYFGPGTRLTVT.

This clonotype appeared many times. The CDR3 sequence: CASSPGLVADTQYF. The CDR3 DNA follows: TGTGCCAGCAGCCCTGGACTAGTAGCGGATACGCAGTATTTT. V and J are TRBV7-2 and TRBJ2-3; 7 positions match TRBD2. The ends lost 5 bases at V and 6 bases at J; junction bases unmatched: 8. This CDR3 comprises 14 residues. CDR1 and CDR2 from the germline V gene are SGHTA and FQGNSA. The full variable domain, with the rest looked up from reference TRBV7-2 and TRBJ2-3, is GAGVSQSPSNKVTEKGKDVELRCDPISGHTALYWYRQSLGQGLEFLIYFQGNSAPDKSGLPSDRFSAERTGGSVSTLTIQRTQQEDSAVYLCASSPGLVADTQYFGPGTRLTVL.

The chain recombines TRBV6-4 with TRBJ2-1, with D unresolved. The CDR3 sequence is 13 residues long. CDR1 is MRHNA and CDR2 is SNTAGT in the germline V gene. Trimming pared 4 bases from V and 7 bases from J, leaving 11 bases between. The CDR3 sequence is CASSAELGNEQFF. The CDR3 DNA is TGTGCCAGCAGTGCTGAGCTTGGGAATGAGCAGTTCTTC.

CDR3: CASSRGGSPGVEKLFF. The DNA of the CDR3 is TGTGCCAGCAGCCGGGGGGGCTCCCCGGGGGTTGAAAAACTGTTTTTT. The rearrangement joins TRBV7-2 to TRBJ1-4; TRBD1 is a possible D gene (6 bases). The CDR3 spans 16 residues. The V end lost 5 bases, the J end lost 7 bases, and 20 bases lay between the germline ends. Germline loops: CDR1 SGHTA, CDR2 FQGNSA.

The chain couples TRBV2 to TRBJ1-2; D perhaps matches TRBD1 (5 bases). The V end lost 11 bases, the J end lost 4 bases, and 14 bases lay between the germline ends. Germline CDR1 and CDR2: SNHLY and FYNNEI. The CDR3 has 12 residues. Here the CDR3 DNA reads TGTGCCCTCGCAGGGAGGGCCTATGGCTACACCTTC. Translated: CALAGRAYGYTF. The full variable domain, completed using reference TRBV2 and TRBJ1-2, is EPEVTQTPSHQVTQMGQEVILRCVPISNHLYFYWYRQILGQKVEFLVSFYNNEISEKSEIFDDQFSVERPDGSNFTLKIRSTKLEDSAMYFCALAGRAYGYTFGSGTRLTVV.

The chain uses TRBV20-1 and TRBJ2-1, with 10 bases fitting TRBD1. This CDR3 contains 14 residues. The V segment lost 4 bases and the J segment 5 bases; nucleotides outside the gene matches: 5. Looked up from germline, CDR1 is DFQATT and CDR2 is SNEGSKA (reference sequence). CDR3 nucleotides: TGCAGTGCTAACGGACAGGGGGGCCACAATGAGCAGTTCTTC. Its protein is CSANGQGGHNEQFF.

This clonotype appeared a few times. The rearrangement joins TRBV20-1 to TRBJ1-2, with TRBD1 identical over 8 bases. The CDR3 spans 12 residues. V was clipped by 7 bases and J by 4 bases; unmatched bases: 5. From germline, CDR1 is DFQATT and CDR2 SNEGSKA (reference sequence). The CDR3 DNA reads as TGCAGTGTTGGGCAGGGGGCCTATGGCTACACCTTC. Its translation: CSVGQGAYGYTF.

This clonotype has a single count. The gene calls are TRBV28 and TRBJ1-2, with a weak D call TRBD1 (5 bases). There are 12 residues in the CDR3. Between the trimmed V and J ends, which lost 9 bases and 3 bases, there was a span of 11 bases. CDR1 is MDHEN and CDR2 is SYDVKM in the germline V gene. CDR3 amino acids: CASTGTHYGYTF. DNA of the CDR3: TGTGCCAGTACCGGGACGCACTATGGCTACACCTTC.

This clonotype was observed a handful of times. The CDR3 spells CASSQGGRVNTGELFF. The CDR3 nucleotides read TGTGCCAGCAGTCAAGGGGGCAGGGTGAACACCGGGGAGCTGTTTTTT. V gene TRBV7-9 combines with J gene TRBJ2-2, with 7 positions matching TRBD1. Losses at the gene ends were 6 bases for V and 1 base for J; bases not matched to a gene: 8. Germline assignment: CDR1 SEHNR and CDR2 FQNEAQ (reference sequence). CDR3 length equals 16 residues.

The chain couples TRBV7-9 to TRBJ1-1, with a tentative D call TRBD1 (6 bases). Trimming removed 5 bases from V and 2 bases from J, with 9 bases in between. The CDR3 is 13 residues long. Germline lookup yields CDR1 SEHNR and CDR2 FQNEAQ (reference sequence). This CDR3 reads CASSVDSNTEAFF. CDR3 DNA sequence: TGTGCCAGCAGCGTGGACAGTAACACTGAAGCTTTCTTT.

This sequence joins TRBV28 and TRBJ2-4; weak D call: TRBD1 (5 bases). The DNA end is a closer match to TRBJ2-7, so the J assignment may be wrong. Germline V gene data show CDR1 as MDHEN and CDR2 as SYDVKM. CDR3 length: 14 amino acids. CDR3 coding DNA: TGTGCCAGCAGTTTGAACAGGCGAGTCTACGAGCAGTACTTC. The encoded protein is CASSLNRRVYEQYF.

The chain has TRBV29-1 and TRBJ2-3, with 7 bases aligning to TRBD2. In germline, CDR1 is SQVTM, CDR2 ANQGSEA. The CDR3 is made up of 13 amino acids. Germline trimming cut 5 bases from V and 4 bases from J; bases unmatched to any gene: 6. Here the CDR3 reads CSVRITSADTQYF. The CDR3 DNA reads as TGCAGCGTTCGGATAACTAGCGCAGATACGCAGTATTTT.

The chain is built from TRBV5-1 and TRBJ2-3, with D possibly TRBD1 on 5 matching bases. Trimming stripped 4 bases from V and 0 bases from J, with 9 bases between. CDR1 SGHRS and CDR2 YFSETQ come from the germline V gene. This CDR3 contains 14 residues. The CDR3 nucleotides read TGCGCCAGCAGCATGACAGCTAGCACAGATACGCAGTATTTT. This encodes CASSMTASTDTQYF.